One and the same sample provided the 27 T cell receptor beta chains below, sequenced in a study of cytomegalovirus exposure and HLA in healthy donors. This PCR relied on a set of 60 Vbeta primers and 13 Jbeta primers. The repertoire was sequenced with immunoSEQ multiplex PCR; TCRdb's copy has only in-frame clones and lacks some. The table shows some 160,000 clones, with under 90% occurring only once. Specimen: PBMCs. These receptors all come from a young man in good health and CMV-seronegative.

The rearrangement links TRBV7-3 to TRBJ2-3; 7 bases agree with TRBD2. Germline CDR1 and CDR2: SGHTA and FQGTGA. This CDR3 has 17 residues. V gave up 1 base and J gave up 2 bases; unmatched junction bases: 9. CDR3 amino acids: CASSLNGGSGDTDTQYF. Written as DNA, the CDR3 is TGTGCCAGCAGCTTAAATGGCGGGAGTGGAGACACAGATACGCAGTATTTT.

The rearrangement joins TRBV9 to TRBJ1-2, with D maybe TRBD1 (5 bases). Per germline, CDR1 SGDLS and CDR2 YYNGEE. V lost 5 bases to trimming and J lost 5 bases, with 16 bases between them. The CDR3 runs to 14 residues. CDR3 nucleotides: TGTGCCAGCAGTGACCTGGGGGGGTGGTATGGCTACACCTTC. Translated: CASSDLGGWYGYTF.

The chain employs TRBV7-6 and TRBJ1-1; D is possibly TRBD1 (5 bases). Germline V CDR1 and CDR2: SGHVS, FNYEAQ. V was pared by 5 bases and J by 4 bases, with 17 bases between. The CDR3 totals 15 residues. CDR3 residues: CASSPFAGDSTEAFF. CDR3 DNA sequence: TGTGCCAGCAGCCCCTTTGCGGGGGATTCCACTGAAGCTTTCTTT.

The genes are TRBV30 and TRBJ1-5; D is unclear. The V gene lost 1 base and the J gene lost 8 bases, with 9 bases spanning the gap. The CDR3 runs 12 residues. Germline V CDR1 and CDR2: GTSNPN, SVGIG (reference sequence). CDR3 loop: CAWSGPAEPQHF. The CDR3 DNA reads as TGTGCCTGGAGTGGGCCGGCGGAGCCCCAGCATTTT.

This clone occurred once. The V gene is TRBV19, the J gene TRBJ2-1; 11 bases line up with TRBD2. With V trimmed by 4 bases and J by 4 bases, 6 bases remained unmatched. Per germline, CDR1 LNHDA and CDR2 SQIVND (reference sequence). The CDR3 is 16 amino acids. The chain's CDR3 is CASSKPGLAAYNEQFF. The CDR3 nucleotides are TGTGCCAGTAGTAAACCGGGACTAGCGGCGTACAATGAGCAGTTCTTC.

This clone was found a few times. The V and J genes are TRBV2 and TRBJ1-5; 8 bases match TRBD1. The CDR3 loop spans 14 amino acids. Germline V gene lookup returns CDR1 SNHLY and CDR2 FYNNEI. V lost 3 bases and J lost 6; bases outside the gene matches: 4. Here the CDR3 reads CASSDGQGIQPQHF. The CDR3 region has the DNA TGTGCCAGCAGTGATGGACAGGGTATTCAGCCCCAGCATTTT.

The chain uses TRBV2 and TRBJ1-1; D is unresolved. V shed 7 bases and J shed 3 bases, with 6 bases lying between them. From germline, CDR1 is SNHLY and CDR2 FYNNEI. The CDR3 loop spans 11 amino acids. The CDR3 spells CASTPDTEAFF. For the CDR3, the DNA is TGTGCCAGCACCCCGGACACTGAAGCTTTCTTT.

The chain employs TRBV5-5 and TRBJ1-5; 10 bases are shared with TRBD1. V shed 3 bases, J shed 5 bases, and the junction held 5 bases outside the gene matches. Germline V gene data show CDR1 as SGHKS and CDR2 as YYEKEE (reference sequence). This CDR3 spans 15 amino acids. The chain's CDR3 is CASSSGTGADQPQHF. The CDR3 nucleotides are TGTGCCAGCAGCTCCGGGACAGGGGCTGATCAGCCCCAGCATTTT.

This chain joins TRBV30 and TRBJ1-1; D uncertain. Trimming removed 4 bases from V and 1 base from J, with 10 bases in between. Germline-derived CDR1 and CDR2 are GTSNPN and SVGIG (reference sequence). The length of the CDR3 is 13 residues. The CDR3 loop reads CAWNTGGNTEAFF. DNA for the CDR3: TGTGCCTGGAATACCGGCGGGAACACTGAAGCTTTCTTT.

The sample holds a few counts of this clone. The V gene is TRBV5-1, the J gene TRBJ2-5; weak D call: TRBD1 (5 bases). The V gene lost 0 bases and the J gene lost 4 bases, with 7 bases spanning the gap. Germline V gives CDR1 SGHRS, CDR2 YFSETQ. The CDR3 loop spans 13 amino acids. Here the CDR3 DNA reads TGCGCCAGCAGCTTGGACAGGCCAGAGACCCAGTACTTC. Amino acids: CASSLDRPETQYF. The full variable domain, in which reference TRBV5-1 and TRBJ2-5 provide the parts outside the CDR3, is KAGVTQTPRYLIKTRGQQVTLSCSPISGHRSVSWYQQTPGQGLQFLFEYFSETQRNKGNFPGRFSGRQFSNSRSEMNVSTLELGDSALYLCASSLDRPETQYFGPGTRLLVL.

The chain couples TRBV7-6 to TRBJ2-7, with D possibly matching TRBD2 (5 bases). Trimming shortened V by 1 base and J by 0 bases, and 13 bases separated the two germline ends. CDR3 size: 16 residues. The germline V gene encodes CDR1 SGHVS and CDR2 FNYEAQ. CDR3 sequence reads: CASSLGMGARSYEQYF. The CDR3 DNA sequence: TGTGCCAGCAGCTTAGGGATGGGAGCCCGCTCCTACGAGCAGTACTTC.

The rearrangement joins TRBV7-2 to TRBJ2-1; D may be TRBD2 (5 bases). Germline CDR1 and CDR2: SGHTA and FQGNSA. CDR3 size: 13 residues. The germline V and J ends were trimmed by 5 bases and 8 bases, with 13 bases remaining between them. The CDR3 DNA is TGTGCCAGCAGCCCGATGACCGGGGATGAGCAGTTCTTC. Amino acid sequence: CASSPMTGDEQFF.

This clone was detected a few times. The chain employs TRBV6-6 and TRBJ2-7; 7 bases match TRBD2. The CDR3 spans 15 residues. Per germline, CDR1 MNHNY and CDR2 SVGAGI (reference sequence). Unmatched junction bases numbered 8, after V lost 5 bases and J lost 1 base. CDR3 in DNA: TGTGCCAGCAGTACCTCTAGCGGTCCTTCCTACGAGCAGTACTTC. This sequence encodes CASSTSSGPSYEQYF.

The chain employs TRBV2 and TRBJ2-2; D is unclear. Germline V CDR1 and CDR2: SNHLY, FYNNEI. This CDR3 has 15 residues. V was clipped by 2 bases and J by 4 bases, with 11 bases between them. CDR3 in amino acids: CASSEFGYSTGELFF. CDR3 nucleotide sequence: TGTGCCAGCAGTGAATTTGGGTACAGCACCGGGGAGCTGTTTTTT.

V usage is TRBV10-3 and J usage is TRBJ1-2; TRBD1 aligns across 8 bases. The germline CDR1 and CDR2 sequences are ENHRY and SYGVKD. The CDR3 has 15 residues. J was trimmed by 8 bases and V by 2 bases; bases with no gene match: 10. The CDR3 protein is CAISEDRGRGRGYTF. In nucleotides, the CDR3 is TGTGCCATCAGTGAGGACAGGGGCCGGGGACGGGGCTACACCTTC.

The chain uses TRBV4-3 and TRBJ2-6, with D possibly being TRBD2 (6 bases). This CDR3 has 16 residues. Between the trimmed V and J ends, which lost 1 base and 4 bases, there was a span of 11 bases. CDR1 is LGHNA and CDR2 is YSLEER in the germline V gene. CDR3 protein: CASSQGIAAGANVLTF. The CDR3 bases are TGCGCCAGCAGCCAAGGGATAGCGGCCGGGGCCAACGTCCTGACTTTC.

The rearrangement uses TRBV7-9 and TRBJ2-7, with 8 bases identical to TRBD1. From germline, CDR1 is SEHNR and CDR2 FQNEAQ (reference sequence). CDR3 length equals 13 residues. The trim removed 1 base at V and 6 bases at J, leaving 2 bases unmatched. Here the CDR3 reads CASSLGTGTEQYF. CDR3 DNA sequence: TGTGCCAGCAGCTTAGGGACAGGGACCGAGCAGTACTTC.

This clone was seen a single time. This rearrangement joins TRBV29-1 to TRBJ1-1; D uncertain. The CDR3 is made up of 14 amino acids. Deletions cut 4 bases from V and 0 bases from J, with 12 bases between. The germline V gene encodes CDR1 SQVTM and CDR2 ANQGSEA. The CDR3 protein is CSVAEAKMNTEAFF. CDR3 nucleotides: TGCAGCGTTGCTGAGGCCAAGATGAACACTGAAGCTTTCTTT.

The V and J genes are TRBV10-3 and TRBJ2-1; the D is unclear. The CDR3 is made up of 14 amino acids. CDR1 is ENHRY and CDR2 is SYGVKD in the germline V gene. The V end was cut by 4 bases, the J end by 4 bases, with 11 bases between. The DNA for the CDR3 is TGTGCCATCAGTGCAAAGTCAGCGTACAATGAGCAGTTCTTC. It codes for CAISAKSAYNEQFF.

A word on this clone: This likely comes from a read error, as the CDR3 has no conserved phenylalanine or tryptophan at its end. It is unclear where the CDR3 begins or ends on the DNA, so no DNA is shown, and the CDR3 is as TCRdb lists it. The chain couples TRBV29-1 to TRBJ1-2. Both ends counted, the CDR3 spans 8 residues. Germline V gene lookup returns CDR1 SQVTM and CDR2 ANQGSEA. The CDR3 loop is CSPPGFSG.

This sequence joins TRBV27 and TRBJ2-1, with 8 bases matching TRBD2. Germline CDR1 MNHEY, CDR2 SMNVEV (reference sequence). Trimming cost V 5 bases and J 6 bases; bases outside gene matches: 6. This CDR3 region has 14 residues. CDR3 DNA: TGTGCCAGCAGTGGAGCGGGAGTGCTCAATGAGCAGTTCTTC. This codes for CASSGAGVLNEQFF.

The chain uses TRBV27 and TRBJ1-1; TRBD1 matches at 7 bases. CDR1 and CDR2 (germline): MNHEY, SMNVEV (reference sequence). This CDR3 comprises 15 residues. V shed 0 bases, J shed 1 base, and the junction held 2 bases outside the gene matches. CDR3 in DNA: TGTGCCAGCAGTTTATCTCGGACAGGGAACACTGAAGCTTTCTTT. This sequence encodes CASSLSRTGNTEAFF.

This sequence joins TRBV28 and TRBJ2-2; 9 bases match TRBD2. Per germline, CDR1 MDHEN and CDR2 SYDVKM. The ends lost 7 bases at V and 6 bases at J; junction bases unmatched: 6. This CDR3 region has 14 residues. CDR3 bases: TGTGCCAGCACGGAGCGGGAGGTCGCCGGGGAGCTGTTTTTT. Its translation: CASTEREVAGELFF.

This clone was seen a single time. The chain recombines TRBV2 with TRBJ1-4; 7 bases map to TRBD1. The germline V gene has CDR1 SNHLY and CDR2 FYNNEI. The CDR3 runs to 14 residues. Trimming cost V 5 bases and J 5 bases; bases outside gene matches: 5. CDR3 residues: CASSSDRLNEKLFF. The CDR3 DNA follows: TGTGCCAGCAGTTCGGACAGGCTCAATGAAAAACTGTTTTTT.

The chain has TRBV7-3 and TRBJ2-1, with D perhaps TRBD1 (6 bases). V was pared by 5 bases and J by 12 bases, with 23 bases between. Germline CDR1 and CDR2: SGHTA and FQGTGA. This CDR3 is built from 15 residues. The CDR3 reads CASSPGQRRPEGQFF. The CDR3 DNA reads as TGTGCCAGCAGCCCCGGACAGCGTCGCCCCGAGGGGCAGTTCTTC.

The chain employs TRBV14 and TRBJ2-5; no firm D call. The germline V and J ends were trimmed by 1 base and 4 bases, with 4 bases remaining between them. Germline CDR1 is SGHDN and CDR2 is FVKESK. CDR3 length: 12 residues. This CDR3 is CASSQVRETQYF. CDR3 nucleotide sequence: TGTGCCAGCAGCCAAGTTAGAGAGACCCAGTACTTC. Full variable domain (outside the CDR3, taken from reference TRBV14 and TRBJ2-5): EAGVTQFPSHSVIEKGQTVTLRCDPISGHDNLYWYRRVMGKEIKFLLHFVKESKQDESGMPNNRFLAERTGGTYSTLKVQPAELEDSGVYFCASSQVRETQYFGPGTRLLVL.

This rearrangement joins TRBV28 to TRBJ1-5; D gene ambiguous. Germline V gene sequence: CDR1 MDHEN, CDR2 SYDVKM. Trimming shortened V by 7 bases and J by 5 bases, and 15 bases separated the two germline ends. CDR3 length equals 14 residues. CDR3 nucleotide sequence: TGTGCCAGCAACTCTGGTGGAGGGTATCAGCCCCAGCATTTT. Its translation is CASNSGGGYQPQHF.